This T cell receptor (beta chain) was captured in a study of read filtering for tumor transcriptome and immune sequencing. As for the study in general: Mean patient age was approximately 71 years, range roughly 40 to 80; 16 to 20 male, more than 11 female. Transcriptome libraries were built from DNase-treated RNA. Per sample, TCR-region reads ranged about 3.5 to 11 million by IR-seq, roughly 75 to 1,400 by RNA-seq.

Molecular barcoded adaptors covering alpha/delta and beta/gamma chains were used on roughly 400 ng RNA. In TCRdb, the reads were re-called with MiXCR into one record per CDR3 protein. The sample has roughly 130,000 distinct CDR3 sequences; under 15% are singletons. The CDR3 length is 12 residues. Germline values: CDR1 MNHEY, CDR2 SVGEGT. V gave up 7 bases and J gave up 9 bases, with 13 bases separating them. This clonotype was observed many times. At the time of active disease, bone marrow was collected from every patient. The gene calls are TRBV6-2 or TRBV6-3 and TRBJ1-5, with D unclear. This clonotype was sampled from a donor at least 40 years old with multiple myeloma. Sequencing was done on a sample of a population of CD138-negative cells sorted from bone marrow. The CDR3 loop is CASTAEGRPQHF. In DNA, the CDR3 is TGTGCCAGCACCGCCGAGGGTCGGCCCCAGCATTTT.